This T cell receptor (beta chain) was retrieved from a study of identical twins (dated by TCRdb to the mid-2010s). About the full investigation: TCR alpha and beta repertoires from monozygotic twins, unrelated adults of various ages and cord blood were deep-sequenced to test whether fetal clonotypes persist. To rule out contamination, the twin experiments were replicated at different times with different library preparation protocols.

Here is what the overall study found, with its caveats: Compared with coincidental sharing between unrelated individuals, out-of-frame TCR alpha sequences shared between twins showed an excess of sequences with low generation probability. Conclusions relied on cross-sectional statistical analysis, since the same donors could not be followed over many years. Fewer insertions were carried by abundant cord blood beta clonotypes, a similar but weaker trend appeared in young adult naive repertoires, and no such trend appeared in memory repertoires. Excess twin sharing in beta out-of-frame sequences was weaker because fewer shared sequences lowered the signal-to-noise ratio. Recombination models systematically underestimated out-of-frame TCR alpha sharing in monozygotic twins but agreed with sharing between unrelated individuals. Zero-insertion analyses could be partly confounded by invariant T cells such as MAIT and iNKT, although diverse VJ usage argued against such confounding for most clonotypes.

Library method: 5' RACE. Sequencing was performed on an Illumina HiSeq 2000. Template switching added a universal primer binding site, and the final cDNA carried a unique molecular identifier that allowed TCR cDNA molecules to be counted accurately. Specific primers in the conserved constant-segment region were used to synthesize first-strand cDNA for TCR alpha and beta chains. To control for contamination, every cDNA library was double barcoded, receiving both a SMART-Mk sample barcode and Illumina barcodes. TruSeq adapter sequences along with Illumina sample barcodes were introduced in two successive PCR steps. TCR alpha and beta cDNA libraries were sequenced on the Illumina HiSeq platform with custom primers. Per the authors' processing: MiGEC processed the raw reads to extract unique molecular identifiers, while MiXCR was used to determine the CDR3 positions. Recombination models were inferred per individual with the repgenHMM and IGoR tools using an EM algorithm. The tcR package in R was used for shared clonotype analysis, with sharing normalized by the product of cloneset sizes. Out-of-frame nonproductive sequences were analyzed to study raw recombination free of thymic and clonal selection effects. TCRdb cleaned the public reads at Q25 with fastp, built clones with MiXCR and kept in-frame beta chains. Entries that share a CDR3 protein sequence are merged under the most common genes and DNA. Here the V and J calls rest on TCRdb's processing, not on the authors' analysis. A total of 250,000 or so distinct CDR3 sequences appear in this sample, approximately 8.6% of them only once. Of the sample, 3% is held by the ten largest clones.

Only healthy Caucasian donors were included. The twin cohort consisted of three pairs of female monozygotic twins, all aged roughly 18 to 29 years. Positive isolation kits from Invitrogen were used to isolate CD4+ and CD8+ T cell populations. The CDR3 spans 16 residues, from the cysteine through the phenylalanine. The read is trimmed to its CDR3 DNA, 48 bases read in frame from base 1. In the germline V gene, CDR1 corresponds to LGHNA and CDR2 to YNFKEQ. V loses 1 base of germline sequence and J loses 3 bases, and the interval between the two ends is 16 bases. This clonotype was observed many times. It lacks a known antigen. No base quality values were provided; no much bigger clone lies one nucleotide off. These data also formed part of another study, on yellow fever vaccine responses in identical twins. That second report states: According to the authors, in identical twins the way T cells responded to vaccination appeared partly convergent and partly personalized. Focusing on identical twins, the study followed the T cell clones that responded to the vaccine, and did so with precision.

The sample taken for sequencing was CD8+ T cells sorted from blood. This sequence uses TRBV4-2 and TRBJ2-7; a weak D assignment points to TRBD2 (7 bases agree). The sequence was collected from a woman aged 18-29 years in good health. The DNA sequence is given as TGTGCCAGCAGCCAAGTTACCGGGGGGCTATACTACGAGCAGTACTTC. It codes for CASSQVTGGLYYEQYF.